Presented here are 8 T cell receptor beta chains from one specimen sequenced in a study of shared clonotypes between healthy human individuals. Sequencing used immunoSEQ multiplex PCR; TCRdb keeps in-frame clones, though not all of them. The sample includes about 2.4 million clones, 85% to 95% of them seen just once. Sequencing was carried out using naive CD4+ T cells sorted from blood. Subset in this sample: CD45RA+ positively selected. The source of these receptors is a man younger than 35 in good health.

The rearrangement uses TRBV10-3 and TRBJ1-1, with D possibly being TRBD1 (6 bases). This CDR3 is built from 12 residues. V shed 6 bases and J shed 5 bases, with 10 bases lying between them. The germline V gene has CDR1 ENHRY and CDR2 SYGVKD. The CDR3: CAIRRGGTEAFF. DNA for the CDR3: TGTGCCATCAGAAGAGGGGGGACTGAAGCTTTCTTT.

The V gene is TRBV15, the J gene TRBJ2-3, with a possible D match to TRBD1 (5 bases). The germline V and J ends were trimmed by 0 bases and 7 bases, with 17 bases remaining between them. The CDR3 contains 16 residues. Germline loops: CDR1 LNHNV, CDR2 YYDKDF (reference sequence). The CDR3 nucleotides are TGTGCCACCAGCAGAGACCCGACGCCAGGGTTGAATACGCAGTATTTT. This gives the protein CATSRDPTPGLNTQYF.

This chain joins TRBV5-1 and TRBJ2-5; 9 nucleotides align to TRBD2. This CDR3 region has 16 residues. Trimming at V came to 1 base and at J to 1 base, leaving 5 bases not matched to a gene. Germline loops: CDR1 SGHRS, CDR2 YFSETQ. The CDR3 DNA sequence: TGCGCCAGCAGCTTGTTGGCTAGCGGGATCCAAGAGACCCAGTACTTC. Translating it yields CASSLLASGIQETQYF.

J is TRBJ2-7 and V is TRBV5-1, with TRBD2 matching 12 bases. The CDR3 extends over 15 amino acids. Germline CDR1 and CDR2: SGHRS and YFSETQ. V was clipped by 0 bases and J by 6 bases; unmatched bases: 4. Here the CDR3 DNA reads TGCGCCAGCAGCTTGGAACTAGCGGGAGGAGGCGAGCAGTACTTC. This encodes CASSLELAGGGEQYF.

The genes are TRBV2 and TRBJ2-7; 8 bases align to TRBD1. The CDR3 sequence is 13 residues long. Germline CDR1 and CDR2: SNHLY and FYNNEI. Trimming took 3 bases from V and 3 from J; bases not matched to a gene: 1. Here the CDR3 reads CASSDTGGYEQYF. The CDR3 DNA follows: TGTGCCAGCAGTGATACAGGGGGCTACGAGCAGTACTTC.

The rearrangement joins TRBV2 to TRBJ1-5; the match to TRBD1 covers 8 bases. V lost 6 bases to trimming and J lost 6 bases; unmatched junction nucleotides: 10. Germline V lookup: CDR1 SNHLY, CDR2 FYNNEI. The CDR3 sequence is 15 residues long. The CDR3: CASSPNGQGSQPQHF. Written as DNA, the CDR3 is TGTGCCAGCAGCCCAAACGGACAGGGAAGTCAGCCCCAGCATTTT.

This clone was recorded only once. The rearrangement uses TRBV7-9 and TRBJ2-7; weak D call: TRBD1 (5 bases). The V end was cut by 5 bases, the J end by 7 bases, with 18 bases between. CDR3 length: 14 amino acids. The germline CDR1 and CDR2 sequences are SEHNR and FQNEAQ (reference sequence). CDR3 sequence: CASSPRIAGMEQYF. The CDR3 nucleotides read TGTGCCAGCAGCCCTAGGATCGCAGGGATGGAGCAGTACTTC.

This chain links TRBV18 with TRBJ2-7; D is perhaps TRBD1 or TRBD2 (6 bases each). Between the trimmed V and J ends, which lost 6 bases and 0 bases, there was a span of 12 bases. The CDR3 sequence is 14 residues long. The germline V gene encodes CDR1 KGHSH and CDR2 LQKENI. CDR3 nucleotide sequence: TGTGCCAGCTCTCCGGGGGCCCCCTCCTACGAGCAGTACTTC. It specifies CASSPGAPSYEQYF. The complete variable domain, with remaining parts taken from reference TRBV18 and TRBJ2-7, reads NAGVMQNPRHLVRRRGQEARLRCSPMKGHSHVYWYRQLPEEGLKFMVYLQKENIIDESGMPKERFSAEFPKEGPSILRIQQVVRGDSAAYFCASSPGAPSYEQYFGPGTRLTVT.